This T cell receptor beta chain was sequenced during a study of beta chain features in type 1 diabetes. Study-wide background: Patient and healthy donor groups were alike in age, gender and cell yields. General observations from the study: Compared with healthy donors, patients appeared to share more similar naive, central memory and regulatory TCRB repertoires. In all four CD4+ subsets, TCRB CDR3 length was significantly, moderately reduced in type 1 diabetes.

The authors reverse transcribed all of the isolated RNA, so sequencing captured expressed TCRB transcripts. An average about 3.8 million reads came from naive, central memory and regulatory T cell samples. Clones were sequenced by immunoSEQ multiplex PCR, and TCRdb holds only the in-frame ones, with some missing. The sample lists 500,000 to 650,000 clones; roughly 12% were seen once. Of note for this clone: Its antigen is undetermined.

This CDR3 spans 13 amino acids. The ends were cut back, 1 base at V and 8 bases at J, with 11 bases in the middle. Germline CDR1 SEHNR, CDR2 FQNEAQ (reference sequence). Heparinised blood was drawn once per donor, averaging roughly 110 mL. This sequence joins TRBV7-9 and TRBJ1-2; perhaps TRBD1 as D (5 bases). The sequenced sample was naive CD4+ T cells from blood. This clonotype was obtained from a man aged 25-45 years with type 1 diabetes. The CDR3 region has the DNA TGTGCCAGCAGCTTAGGACAGAGTGACGGCTACACCTTC. It codes for CASSLGQSDGYTF.